Below are 12 T cell receptor beta chains sequenced from a single sample in a study of early T cells in non-severe SARS-CoV-2 infection. TCRdb re-called the 5' RACE reads through MiXCR, storing one row per CDR3 protein. The sample lists roughly 70,000 distinct CDR3 sequences; around an eighth were seen once. Source material: whole blood. The origin of the receptors is an adult who was a healthcare worker with PCR-confirmed SARS-CoV-2 infection or an uninfected control (not recorded which).

The sample holds many counts of this clonotype. The chain employs TRBV18 and TRBJ2-1; D uncertain. Germline CDR1 and CDR2: KGHSH and LQKENI. This CDR3 is 12 amino acids long. The V end was cut by 3 bases, the J end by 6 bases, with 6 bases between. CDR3 DNA: TGTGCCAGCTCACCCGACACCAATGAGCAGTTCTTC. Protein: CASSPDTNEQFF.

The chain is built from TRBV28 and TRBJ2-1; possibly TRBD1 for D (6 bases). CDR1 is MDHEN and CDR2 is SYDVKM in the germline V gene. Between the trimmed V and J ends, which lost 4 bases and 4 bases, there was a span of 14 bases. CDR3 length: 15 amino acids. This chain's CDR3 is CASSSGQIVYNEQFF. The CDR3 DNA reads TGTGCCAGCAGTTCTGGACAGATCGTTTACAATGAGCAGTTCTTC.

This clonotype was seen at least ten times. The gene calls are TRBV20-1 and TRBJ1-6, with 12 bases that match TRBD1. The CDR3 spans 14 residues. CDR1 and CDR2 from the germline V gene are DFQATT and SNEGSKA (reference sequence). The junction had 2 bases not matched to a gene; V was cut back by 5 bases and J by 6 bases. The DNA for the CDR3 is TGCAGTGCTGGGACAGGGGGCGGTAATTCACCCCTCCACTTT. Protein product: CSAGTGGGNSPLHF.

This clonotype was observed a few times. The V call is TRBV3-1, the J call TRBJ1-6; 9 nucleotides match TRBD1. The germline V gene has CDR1 LGHDT and CDR2 YNNKEL (reference sequence). Unmatched junction bases numbered 7, after V lost 4 bases and J lost 6 bases. This CDR3 has 16 amino acids. CDR3 nucleotide sequence: TGTGCCAGCAGCCGATCCGGGACAGGGCCTAATTCACCCCTCCACTTT. As protein: CASSRSGTGPNSPLHF.

The chain joins TRBV4-3 to TRBJ2-5, with D maybe TRBD1 (5 bases). CDR3 size: 14 residues. Germline values: CDR1 LGHNA, CDR2 YSLEER. Trimming removed 0 bases at V and 5 bases at J, with 10 bases between. Written as DNA, the CDR3 is TGCGCCAGCAGCCAAGATCCGGCAGGGGAGACCCAGTACTTC. It yields the protein CASSQDPAGETQYF.

This clonotype was seen at least ten times. This chain connects TRBV29-1 to TRBJ2-1; D gene uncertain. There are 8 residues in the CDR3. The V gene lost 6 bases and the J gene lost 8 bases, with 2 bases spanning the gap. Germline V CDR1 and CDR2: SQVTM, ANQGSEA. The CDR3 reads CSVDEQFF. Written as DNA, the CDR3 is TGCAGCGTCGATGAGCAGTTCTTC.

This clonotype was seen repeatedly, ten times or more. This chain joins TRBV29-1 and TRBJ2-7; possibly TRBD2 for D (6 bases). The CDR3 is made up of 15 amino acids. V lost 2 bases and J 6 bases, leaving 20 bases between the germline ends. Germline CDR1 is SQVTM and CDR2 is ANQGSEA. This chain's CDR3 is CSVEWELAPFSEQYF. As DNA, the CDR3 is TGCAGCGTTGAATGGGAACTAGCTCCGTTTAGCGAGCAGTACTTC.

In this sample, this clonotype turned up a few times. The V call is TRBV28, the J call TRBJ2-4; D is possibly TRBD1 (6 bases). This CDR3 has 14 amino acids. The germline gives CDR1 MDHEN, CDR2 SYDVKM. Trimming took off 2 bases at V and 6 bases at J, with 11 bases between the two ends. Here the CDR3 DNA reads TGTGCCAGCAGTTTAGGGGACACCAGAAACATTCAGTACTTC. This sequence encodes CASSLGDTRNIQYF. The full variable domain, rest sourced from reference TRBV28 and TRBJ2-4, is DVKVTQSSRYLVKRTGEKVFLECVQDMDHENMFWYRQDPGLGLRLIYFSYDVKMKEKGDIPEGYSVSREKKERFSLILESASTNQTSMYLCASSLGDTRNIQYFGAGTRLSVL.

This sequence joins TRBV5-1 and TRBJ2-5; TRBD1 matches at 7 bases. Germline V gene data show CDR1 as SGHRS and CDR2 as YFSETQ. Unmatched junction bases numbered 6, after V lost 5 bases and J lost 5 bases. CDR3 length: 13 residues. CDR3 in DNA: TGCGCCAGCAGACAGGGGCGCTTGGAGACCCAGTACTTC. It is translated as CASRQGRLETQYF.

This clonotype was observed at least ten times. The chain links TRBV12-3 or TRBV12-4 to TRBJ1-2; D may be TRBD1 (6 bases). The CDR3 is 17 amino acids. V lost 2 bases, J lost 4 bases, and 20 bases lay in between. CDR3 region: CASSLLVLTGSIYGYTF. CDR3 DNA: TGTGCCAGCAGTTTACTAGTGCTTACAGGGAGTATCTATGGCTACACCTTC.

This clonotype appeared many times. The rearrangement links TRBV12-3 or TRBV12-4 to TRBJ2-1; D gene uncertain. CDR3 length: 15 residues. Trimming removed 2 bases from V and 1 base from J, with 9 bases in between. CDR3 region: CASSLRRDSYNEQFF. The CDR3 DNA sequence: TGTGCCAGCAGTTTAAGGAGAGATTCCTACAATGAGCAGTTCTTC.

This clonotype came up many times. The chain uses TRBV29-1 and TRBJ2-1; 7 bases line up with TRBD2. CDR1 SQVTM and CDR2 ANQGSEA come from the germline V gene. J lost 7 bases, V lost 5 bases, and 11 bases had no gene match. The CDR3 contains 14 residues. In DNA form, the CDR3 reads TGCAGCGTTCGTCAGCGGGGCCCTTGGAATGAGCAGTTCTTC. The encoded protein is CSVRQRGPWNEQFF.